This TCR beta chain came from a study of T cells in Graves' hyperthyroidism and ophthalmopathy. Study-level findings and limits: Model predictions of ophthalmopathy came a median approximately 6 months before onset.

Researchers amplified the TCR beta CDR3 regions from RNA transcripts. HTBI primers were the set used in a first-round RT-PCR of the TCR CDR3. TCRdb redid the calling of the multiplex PCR reads with MiXCR, one entry per CDR3 protein. This sample has 500,000 to 750,000 distinct CDR3 sequences, with 46% found just once. Ten or more counts support this clonotype. Its antigen is unknown. The sample was peripheral blood or thyroid tissue (not recorded which). The clonotype originates from a young woman with Graves' hyperthyroidism.

The CDR3 DNA reads TGTGCCAGCAGCCCCTCCGGACAGATCAATCAGCCCCAGCATTTT. Translating it yields CASSPSGQINQPQHF. V gene TRBV7-9 combines with J gene TRBJ1-5; tentatively, D is TRBD1 (6 bases). Trimming pared 5 bases from V and 3 bases from J, leaving 14 bases between. The germline V gene has CDR1 SEHNR and CDR2 FQNEAQ (reference sequence). The CDR3 contains 15 residues. Combining the CDR3 with reference TRBV7-9 and TRBJ1-5 gives the whole variable domain DTGVSQNPRHKITKRGQNVTFRCDPISEHNRLYWYRQTLGQGPEFLTYFQNEAQLEKSRLLSDRFSAERPKGSFSTLEIQRTEQGDSAMYLCASSPSGQINQPQHFGDGTRLSIL.